This T cell receptor beta chain was captured by sequencing in a study of cytomegalovirus exposure and HLA in healthy donors. Study overall: An earlier analysis found some 120 million unique TCR beta sequences from about 190 million T cells.

This PCR relied on a set of 60 Vbeta primers and 13 Jbeta primers. Profiling relied on immunoSEQ multiplex PCR, and the TCRdb table lists in-frame clones only, not all of them. The repertoire has some 60,000 clones, approximately 85% of them found once; the top ten carry around 10%. This CDR3 has 14 amino acids. Trimming cost V 4 bases and J 2 bases; bases outside gene matches: 2. In germline, CDR1 is SGHRS, CDR2 YFSETQ. The sequence derives from a female donor in good health and CMV-seronegative. This chain links TRBV5-1 with TRBJ1-4; 7 bases fit TRBD1. The sequenced material came from PBMCs. The CDR3 DNA reads TGCGCCAGCAGCACACAGGGGACTAATGAAAAACTGTTTTTT. Protein: CASSTQGTNEKLFF.